This TCR beta chain stems from a study of shared clonotypes between healthy human individuals. The overall study: Aged between 18 and 49, the donors were a couple of women and a few men.

Every donor, a Caucasian adult, lived in Nashville, Tennessee. Assay used: immunoSEQ multiplex PCR; TCRdb lists only in-frame clones, some missing. The sample has a few million clones, more than 80% seen once. The receptor's source is a man aged 18 to 29 in good health. Some clones in this sample may be carry-over from other donors' samples. The sequencing sample was made of naive CD4+ T cells from PBMCs. The subset here: CD45RA+ positively selected.

As DNA, the CDR3 is TGTGCCAGCAGTTCCCCGGGACAGGGGGTCACTGAAGCTTTCTTT. Translating gives CASSSPGQGVTEAFF. The genes are TRBV27 and TRBJ1-1, with 11 positions matching TRBD1. Trimming removed 4 bases from V and 4 bases from J; junction bases left unmatched: 5. This CDR3 region has 15 residues. Germline CDR1 and CDR2: MNHEY and SMNVEV (reference sequence).